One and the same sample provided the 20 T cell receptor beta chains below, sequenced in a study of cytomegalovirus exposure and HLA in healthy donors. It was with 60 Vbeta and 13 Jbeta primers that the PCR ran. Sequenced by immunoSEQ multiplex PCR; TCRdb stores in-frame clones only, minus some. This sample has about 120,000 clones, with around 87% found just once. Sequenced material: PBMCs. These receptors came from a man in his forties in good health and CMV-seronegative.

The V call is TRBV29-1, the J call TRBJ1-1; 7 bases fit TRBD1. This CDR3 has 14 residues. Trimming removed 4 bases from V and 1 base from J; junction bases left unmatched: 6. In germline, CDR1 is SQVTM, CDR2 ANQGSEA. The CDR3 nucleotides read TGCAGCGTTGGACGGGGGACAGCGAACACTGAAGCTTTCTTT. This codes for CSVGRGTANTEAFF.

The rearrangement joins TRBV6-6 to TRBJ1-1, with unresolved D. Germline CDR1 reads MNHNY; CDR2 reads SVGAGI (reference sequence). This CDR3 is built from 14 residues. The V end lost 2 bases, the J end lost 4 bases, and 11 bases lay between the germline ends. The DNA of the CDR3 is TGTGCCAGCAGTTACACGGCGGAGATCACTGAAGCTTTCTTT. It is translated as CASSYTAEITEAFF.

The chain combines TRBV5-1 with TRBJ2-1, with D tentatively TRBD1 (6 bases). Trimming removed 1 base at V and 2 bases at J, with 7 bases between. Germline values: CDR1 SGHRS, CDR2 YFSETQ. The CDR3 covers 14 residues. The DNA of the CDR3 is TGCGCCAGCAGCTTGTCAGGGGCCTACAATGAGCAGTTCTTC. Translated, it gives CASSLSGAYNEQFF.

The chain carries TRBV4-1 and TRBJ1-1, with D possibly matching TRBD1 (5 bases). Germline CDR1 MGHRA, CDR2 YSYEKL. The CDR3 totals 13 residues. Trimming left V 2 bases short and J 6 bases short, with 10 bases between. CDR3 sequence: CASSQFPGPEAFF. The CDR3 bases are TGCGCCAGCAGCCAATTTCCAGGGCCTGAAGCTTTCTTT.

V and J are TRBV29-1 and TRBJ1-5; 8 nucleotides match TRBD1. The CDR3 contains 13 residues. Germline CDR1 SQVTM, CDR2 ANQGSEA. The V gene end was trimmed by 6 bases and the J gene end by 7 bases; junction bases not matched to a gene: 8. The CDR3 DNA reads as TGCAGCGTCGCGACAGGGGCAAGACAGCCCCAGCATTTT. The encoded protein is CSVATGARQPQHF.

The CDR3 region is CASSLAGVLSTEAFF. The DNA of the CDR3 is TGCGCCAGCAGCTTGGCCGGAGTCCTGTCGACTGAAGCTTTCTTT. This chain joins TRBV5-1 and TRBJ1-1; D remains ambiguous. The CDR3 loop spans 15 amino acids. V lost 0 bases, J lost 5 bases, and 14 bases lay in between. Per the germline V gene, CDR1 is SGHRS and CDR2 is YFSETQ.

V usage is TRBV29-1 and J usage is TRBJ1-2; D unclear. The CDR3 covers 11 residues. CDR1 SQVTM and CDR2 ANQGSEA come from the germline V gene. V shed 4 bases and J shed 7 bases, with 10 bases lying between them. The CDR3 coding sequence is TGCAGCGTTGGGGCTTTGGGTGGCTACACCTTC. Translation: CSVGALGGYTF.

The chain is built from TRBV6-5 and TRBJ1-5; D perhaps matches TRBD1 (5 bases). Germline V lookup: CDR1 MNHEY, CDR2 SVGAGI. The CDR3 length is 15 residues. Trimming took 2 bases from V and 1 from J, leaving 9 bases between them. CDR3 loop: CASSYGSGSNQPQHF. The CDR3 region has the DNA TGTGCCAGCAGTTACGGGTCAGGGAGCAATCAGCCCCAGCATTTT.

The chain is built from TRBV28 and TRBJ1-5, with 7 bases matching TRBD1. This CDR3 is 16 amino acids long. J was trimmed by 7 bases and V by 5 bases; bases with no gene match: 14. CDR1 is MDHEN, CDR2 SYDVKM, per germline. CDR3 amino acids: CASSPPGQIPGQPQHF. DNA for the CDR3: TGTGCCAGCAGTCCCCCGGGACAGATACCGGGACAGCCCCAGCATTTT.

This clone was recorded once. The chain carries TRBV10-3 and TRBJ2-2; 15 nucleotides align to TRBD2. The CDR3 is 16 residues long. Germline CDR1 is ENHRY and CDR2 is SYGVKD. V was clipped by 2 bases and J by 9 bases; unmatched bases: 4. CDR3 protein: CAISEGTSGGIRELFF. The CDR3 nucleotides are TGTGCCATCAGTGAGGGGACTAGCGGGGGGATCCGGGAGCTGTTTTTT.

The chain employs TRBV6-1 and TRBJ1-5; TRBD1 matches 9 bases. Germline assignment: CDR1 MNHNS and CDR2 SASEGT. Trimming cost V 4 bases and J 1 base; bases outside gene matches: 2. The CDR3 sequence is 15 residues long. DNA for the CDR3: TGTGCCAGCAGTGCTGGGACAGGGAGCAATCAGCCCCAGCATTTT. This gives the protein CASSAGTGSNQPQHF.

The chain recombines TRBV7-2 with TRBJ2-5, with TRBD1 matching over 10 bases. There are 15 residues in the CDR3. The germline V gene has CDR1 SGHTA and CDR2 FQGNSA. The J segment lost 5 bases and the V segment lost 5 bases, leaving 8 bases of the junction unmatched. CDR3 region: CASSQTLDRGETQYF. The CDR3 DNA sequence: TGTGCCAGCAGCCAAACCCTGGACAGGGGGGAGACCCAGTACTTC.

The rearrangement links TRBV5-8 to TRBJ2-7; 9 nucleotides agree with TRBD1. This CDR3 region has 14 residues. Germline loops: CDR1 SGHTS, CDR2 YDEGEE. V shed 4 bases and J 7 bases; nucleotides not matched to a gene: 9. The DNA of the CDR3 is TGTGCCAGCAGCCTGGACAGGGGATCGAGGGAGCAGTACTTC. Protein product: CASSLDRGSREQYF.

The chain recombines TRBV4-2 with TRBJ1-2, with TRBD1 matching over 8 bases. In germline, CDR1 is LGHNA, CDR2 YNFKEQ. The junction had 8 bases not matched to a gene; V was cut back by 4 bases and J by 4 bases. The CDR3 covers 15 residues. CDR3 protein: CASSPSTGASYGYTF. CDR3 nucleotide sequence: TGTGCCAGCAGCCCTTCGACAGGGGCTTCCTATGGCTACACCTTC.

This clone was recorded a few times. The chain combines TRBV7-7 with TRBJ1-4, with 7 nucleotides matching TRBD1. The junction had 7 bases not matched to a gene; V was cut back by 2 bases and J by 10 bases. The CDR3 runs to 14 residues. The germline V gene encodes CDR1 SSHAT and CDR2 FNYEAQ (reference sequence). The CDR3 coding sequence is TGTGCCAGCAGCTTAAAACAGGGGAGCGGAAAACTGTTTTTT. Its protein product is CASSLKQGSGKLFF.

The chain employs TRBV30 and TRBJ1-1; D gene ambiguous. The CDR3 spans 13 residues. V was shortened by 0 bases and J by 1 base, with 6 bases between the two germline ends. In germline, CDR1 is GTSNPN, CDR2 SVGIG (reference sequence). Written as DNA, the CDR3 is TGTGCCTGGAGTGTACTCCAGAACACTGAAGCTTTCTTT. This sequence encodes CAWSVLQNTEAFF. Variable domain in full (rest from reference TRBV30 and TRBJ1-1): SQTIHQWPATLVQPVGSPLSLECTVEGTSNPNLYWYRQAAGRGLQLLFYSVGIGQISSEVPQNLSASRPQDRQFILSSKKLLLSDSGFYLCAWSVLQNTEAFFGQGTRLTVV.

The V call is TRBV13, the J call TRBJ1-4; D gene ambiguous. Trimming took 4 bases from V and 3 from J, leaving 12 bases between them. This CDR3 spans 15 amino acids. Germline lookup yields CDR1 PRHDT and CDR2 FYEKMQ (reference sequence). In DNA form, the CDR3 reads TGTGCCAGCAGCTCATGGAGTGGAGCTAATGAAAAACTGTTTTTT. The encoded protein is CASSSWSGANEKLFF.

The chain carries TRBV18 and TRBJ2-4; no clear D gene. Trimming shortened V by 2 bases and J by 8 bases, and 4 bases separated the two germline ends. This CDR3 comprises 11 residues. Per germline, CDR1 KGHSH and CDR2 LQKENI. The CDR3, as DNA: TGTGCCAGCTCACCAGAGGACATTCAGTACTTC. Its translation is CASSPEDIQYF.

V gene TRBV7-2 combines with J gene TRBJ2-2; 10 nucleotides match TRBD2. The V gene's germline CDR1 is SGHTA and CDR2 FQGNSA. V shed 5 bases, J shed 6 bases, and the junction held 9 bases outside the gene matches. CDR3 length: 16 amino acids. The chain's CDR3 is CASSPYSGGASGELFF. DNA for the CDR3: TGTGCCAGCAGCCCTTACAGCGGGGGGGCATCCGGGGAGCTGTTTTTT. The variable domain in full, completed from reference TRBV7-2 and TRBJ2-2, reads GAGVSQSPSNKVTEKGKDVELRCDPISGHTALYWYRQSLGQGLEFLIYFQGNSAPDKSGLPSDRFSAERTGGSVSTLTIQRTQQEDSAVYLCASSPYSGGASGELFFGEGSRLTVL.

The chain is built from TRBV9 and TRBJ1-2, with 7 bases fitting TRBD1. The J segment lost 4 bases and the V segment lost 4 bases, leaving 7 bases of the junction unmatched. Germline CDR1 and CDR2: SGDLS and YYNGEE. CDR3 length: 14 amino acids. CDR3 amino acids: CASSSGGGAYGYTF. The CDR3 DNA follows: TGTGCCAGCAGCTCGGGAGGGGGCGCCTATGGCTACACCTTC.